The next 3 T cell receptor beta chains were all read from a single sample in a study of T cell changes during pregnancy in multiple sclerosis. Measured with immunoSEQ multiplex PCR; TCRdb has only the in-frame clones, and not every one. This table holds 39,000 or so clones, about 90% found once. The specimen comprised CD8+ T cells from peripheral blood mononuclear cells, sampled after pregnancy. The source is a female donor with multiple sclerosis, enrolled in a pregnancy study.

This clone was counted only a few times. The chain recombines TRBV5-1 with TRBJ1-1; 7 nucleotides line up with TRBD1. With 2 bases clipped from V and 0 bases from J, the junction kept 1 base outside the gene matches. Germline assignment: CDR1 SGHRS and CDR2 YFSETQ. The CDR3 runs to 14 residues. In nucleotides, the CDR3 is TGCGCCAGCAGCTTCAGGGGGATGAACACTGAAGCTTTCTTT. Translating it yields CASSFRGMNTEAFF.

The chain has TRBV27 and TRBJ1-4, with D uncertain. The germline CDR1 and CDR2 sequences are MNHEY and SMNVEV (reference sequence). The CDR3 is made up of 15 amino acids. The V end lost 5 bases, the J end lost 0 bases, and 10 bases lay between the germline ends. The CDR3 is CASSPRAATNEKLFF. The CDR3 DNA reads TGTGCCAGCAGTCCGCGGGCTGCAACTAATGAAAAACTGTTTTTT.

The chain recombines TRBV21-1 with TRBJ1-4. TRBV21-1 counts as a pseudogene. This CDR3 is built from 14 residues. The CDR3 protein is CASSKERLEEKLFF. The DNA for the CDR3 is TGTGCCAGCAGCAAAGAGAGGTTGGAGGAAAAACTGTTTTTT.